The 2 T cell receptor beta chains presented below share a single source sample, sequenced in a study of shared T cell receptors in the human thymus. Generated by immunoSEQ multiplex PCR, the TCRdb table keeps only in-frame clones and is missing some. The sample holds about 500,000 clones; approximately 78% are singletons and the top ten take about 0.013%. These sequences were also reported in another study, on human thymus T cells.

Sequencing was carried out using thymocytes. The receptors were gathered from a boy less than two years old with a congenital heart defect.

This sequence joins TRBV6-5 and TRBJ2-7; TRBD1 matches 8 bases. With 7 bases clipped from V and 5 bases from J, the junction kept 13 bases outside the gene matches. Germline V gene data show CDR1 as MNHEY and CDR2 as SVGAGI. The CDR3 has 15 residues. DNA for the CDR3: TGTGCCAGCACTAAAGGGGCGACAGGGGAGCACGAGCAGTACTTC. Residues: CASTKGATGEHEQYF.

This chain joins TRBV7-2 and TRBJ2-7; 8 positions match TRBD1. The V and J ends lost 5 bases and 3 bases, in that order; junction bases with no gene match: 12. Per the germline V gene, CDR1 is SGHTA and CDR2 is FQGNSA. The CDR3 has 16 residues. In nucleotides, the CDR3 is TGTGCCAGCAGCCCCGGACAGGGTAAGGCCGGCTACGAGCAGTACTTC. As protein: CASSPGQGKAGYEQYF.